A single sample is the source of the 27 T cell receptor beta chains below, sequenced in a study of T-cell reconstitution after alpha-beta-depleted transplantation in children. A TCRbeta library incorporating unique molecular identifiers was prepared. One entry per CDR3 protein, called by TCRdb with MiXCR from the PCR reads. The sample holds approximately 520,000 distinct CDR3 sequences, 11% seen once. This specimen was PBMCs, mostly from graft donor cells, taken 180 days after TCRalphabeta/CD19-depleted stem cell transplant. Every receptor here comes from a female patient aged 2-9 years who had a stem cell transplant for aplastic anemia, so the T cells may come from the graft donor.

This rearrangement joins TRBV4-2 to TRBJ2-1, with TRBD2 as a possible D gene (5 bases). V was trimmed by 0 bases and J by 4 bases, leaving 13 bases between them. Per germline, CDR1 LGHNA and CDR2 YNFKEQ. The CDR3 extends over 16 amino acids. Here the CDR3 reads CASSQDLGVEYNEQFF. In DNA form, the CDR3 reads TGTGCCAGCAGCCAAGATCTGGGAGTTGAGTACAATGAGCAGTTCTTC.

The table lists this clonotype with a few counts. The CDR3 spells CASSSLTGKSHGVETQYF. The CDR3 nucleotides read TGTGCCAGCAGCTCATTAACAGGGAAATCACACGGAGTGGAGACCCAGTACTTC. The chain recombines TRBV3-1 with TRBJ2-5; possibly TRBD1 for D (6 bases). The V and J ends lost 5 bases and 5 bases respectively, with 27 bases between them. Looked up from germline, CDR1 is LGHDT and CDR2 is YNNKEL (reference sequence). This CDR3 comprises 18 residues.

The chain employs TRBV2 and TRBJ1-2, with 8 positions matching TRBD1. The CDR3 has 15 amino acids. V was pared by 6 bases and J by 5 bases, with 11 bases of the junction left unmatched. Germline CDR1 reads SNHLY; CDR2 reads FYNNEI. The CDR3 loop is CASRPGQGSAYGYTF. For the CDR3, the DNA is TGTGCCAGCAGGCCCGGACAGGGTTCCGCTTATGGCTACACCTTC.

The chain joins TRBV5-1 to TRBJ1-3; unclear D gene. This CDR3 region has 15 residues. CDR1 SGHRS and CDR2 YFSETQ come from the germline V gene. Trimming left V 0 bases short and J 1 base short, with 8 bases between. CDR3 residues: CASSLGPESGNTIYF. The DNA of the CDR3 is TGCGCCAGCAGCTTGGGGCCAGAGTCTGGAAACACCATATATTTT.

This chain joins TRBV20-1 and TRBJ1-2, with 10 bases aligning to TRBD1. The CDR3 spans 13 residues. The germline V gene encodes CDR1 DFQATT and CDR2 SNEGSKA (reference sequence). Trimming removed 4 bases from V and 6 bases from J; junction bases left unmatched: 5. CDR3 amino acids: CSAKTGGYDGYTF. The DNA of the CDR3 is TGCAGTGCTAAGACAGGGGGCTATGATGGCTACACCTTC.

The sample holds many counts of this clonotype. This CDR3 is CASSQDPTDTQYF. The CDR3 DNA is TGTGCCAGCAGTCAAGACCCCACAGATACGCAGTATTTT. This chain connects TRBV5-4 to TRBJ2-3; no clear D gene. The CDR3 spans 13 residues. Trimming pared 5 bases from V and 2 bases from J, leaving 9 bases between. The germline gives CDR1 SGHNT, CDR2 YYREEE (reference sequence).

The chain links TRBV12-3 or TRBV12-4 to TRBJ2-7, with TRBD1 matching 9 bases. The junction had 6 bases not matched to a gene; V was cut back by 6 bases and J by 3 bases. The CDR3 runs 14 residues. CDR3 sequence (DNA): TGTGCCAGCAGAAACACGGGACAGGGCTACGAGCAGTACTTC. This sequence encodes CASRNTGQGYEQYF.

V is TRBV12-3 or TRBV12-4 and J is TRBJ1-5, with D possibly TRBD1 on 6 matching bases. The CDR3 consists of 15 residues. The V and J ends lost 5 bases and 0 bases respectively, with 11 bases between them. The CDR3 is CASSPQGTSNQPQHF. The CDR3 DNA reads as TGTGCCAGCAGTCCACAGGGTACTAGCAATCAGCCCCAGCATTTT.

This clonotype was seen many times. The J gene is TRBJ2-4, the V gene TRBV6-1, with 7 positions matching TRBD1. Trimming took 6 bases from V and 3 from J; bases not matched to a gene: 14. The germline CDR1 and CDR2 sequences are MNHNS and SASEGT. This CDR3 comprises 17 residues. Here the CDR3 reads CASRDRTAKGIKNIQYF. The DNA for the CDR3 is TGTGCCAGCAGGGACAGGACTGCTAAGGGGATCAAAAACATTCAGTACTTC.

The chain combines TRBV19 with TRBJ2-1; 10 positions match TRBD2. The CDR3 contains 18 residues. After removal of 9 bases from V and 3 bases from J, the junction contained 17 bases not matched to a gene. The V gene's germline CDR1 is LNHDA and CDR2 SQIVND (reference sequence). The CDR3 reads CASKGGSASGSYYNEQFF. CDR3 in DNA: TGTGCCAGCAAAGGGGGTTCGGCTAGCGGGAGCTACTACAATGAGCAGTTCTTC.

V and J are TRBV3-1 and TRBJ2-2; 7 nucleotides line up with TRBD2. This CDR3 is 15 amino acids long. Germline V gives CDR1 LGHDT, CDR2 YNNKEL (reference sequence). After removal of 7 bases from V and 6 bases from J, the junction contained 11 bases not matched to a gene. The CDR3: CASIKKAGVAGELFF. In DNA form, the CDR3 reads TGTGCCAGCATAAAAAAGGCGGGAGTCGCCGGGGAGCTGTTTTTT.

Many counts were recorded for this clonotype. This chain joins TRBV7-8 and TRBJ1-3; D perhaps matches TRBD1 (5 bases). The CDR3 contains 15 residues. V shed 5 bases and J shed 1 base, with 12 bases lying between them. Germline CDR1 is SGHVS and CDR2 is FQNEAQ. The CDR3 nucleotides read TGTGCCAGCAGCGCGTCGGGGGGATCTGGAAACACCATATATTTT. It codes for CASSASGGSGNTIYF. Together with reference TRBV7-8 and TRBJ1-3, the CDR3 gives the full variable domain: GAGVSQSPRYKVAKRGQDVALRCDPISGHVSLFWYQQALGQGPEFLTYFQNEAQLDKSGLPSDRFFAERPEGSVSTLKIQRTQQEDSAVYLCASSASGGSGNTIYFGEGSWLTVV.

The V gene is TRBV7-2, the J gene TRBJ2-5; 7 bases are a match to TRBD2. This CDR3 contains 14 residues. V was pared by 5 bases and J by 0 bases, with 3 bases of the junction left unmatched. Germline V gives CDR1 SGHTA, CDR2 FQGNSA. In DNA form, the CDR3 reads TGTGCCAGCAGCAGCCTAGCGGACCAAGAGACCCAGTACTTC. Translation: CASSSLADQETQYF.

CDR3: CASSSLAGGGYEQYF. In DNA form, the CDR3 reads TGTGCCAGCAGTTCCCTAGCGGGAGGGGGCTACGAGCAGTACTTC. V usage is TRBV28 and J usage is TRBJ2-7; 12 bases fit TRBD2. The CDR3 totals 15 residues. J lost 3 bases, V lost 4 bases, and 4 bases had no gene match. In germline, CDR1 is MDHEN, CDR2 SYDVKM. Full variable domain (missing parts from reference TRBV28 and TRBJ2-7): DVKVTQSSRYLVKRTGEKVFLECVQDMDHENMFWYRQDPGLGLRLIYFSYDVKMKEKGDIPEGYSVSREKKERFSLILESASTNQTSMYLCASSSLAGGGYEQYFGPGTRLTVT.

This clonotype was found a few times. The chain employs TRBV7-2 and TRBJ2-1; D assignment may be TRBD1 or TRBD2 (5 bases each). V shed 3 bases and J shed 5 bases, with 17 bases lying between them. Germline CDR1 SGHTA, CDR2 FQGNSA. This CDR3 region has 16 residues. The CDR3 protein is CASSFRRIGGHNEQFF. As DNA, the CDR3 is TGTGCCAGCAGCTTCCGGAGGATTGGGGGACACAATGAGCAGTTCTTC.

This clonotype appeared many times. The J gene is TRBJ2-2, the V gene TRBV12-3 or TRBV12-4; TRBD1 matches at 7 bases. The CDR3 consists of 13 residues. With 6 bases clipped from V and 5 bases from J, the junction kept 3 bases outside the gene matches. The CDR3 protein is CASRPQGTGELFF. The CDR3, as DNA: TGTGCCAGCAGGCCACAGGGGACCGGGGAGCTGTTTTTT.

The V and J genes are TRBV12-3 or TRBV12-4 and TRBJ2-3, with D unclear. V dropped 4 bases and J dropped 3 bases, with 14 bases sitting between them. CDR3 length: 15 amino acids. The CDR3, as DNA: TGTGCCAGCAGTTCCCTTCCACACGGGACAGATACGCAGTATTTT. Its translation is CASSSLPHGTDTQYF.

This clonotype was seen more than once but under ten times. The chain links TRBV6-2 or TRBV6-3 to TRBJ2-1; D is perhaps TRBD2 (6 bases). V was shortened by 0 bases and J by 0 bases, with 12 bases between the two germline ends. Germline CDR1 is MNHEY and CDR2 is SVGEGT. The CDR3 runs 17 residues. The CDR3 DNA reads TGTGCCAGCAGTTACTCGGCGGGGCGGGACTCCTACAATGAGCAGTTCTTC. As protein: CASSYSAGRDSYNEQFF.

This clonotype was detected many times. The chain joins TRBV15 to TRBJ2-7; D is unclear. This CDR3 is built from 14 residues. Germline CDR1 is LNHNV and CDR2 is YYDKDF (reference sequence). V was cut by 1 base and J by 0 bases, with 7 bases left in between. This chain's CDR3 is CATSRVPYSYEQYF. In DNA form, the CDR3 reads TGTGCCACCAGCAGAGTGCCCTACTCCTACGAGCAGTACTTC.

The table lists this clonotype with a few counts. CDR3 nucleotides: TGTGCCAGCAGCCCAGACCCCTTCTTTCAAATCTCTGGGGCCAACGTCCTGACTTTC. This sequence encodes CASSPDPFFQISGANVLTF. This chain joins TRBV12-3 or TRBV12-4 and TRBJ2-6; D gene unclear. The CDR3 extends over 19 amino acids. V lost 6 bases and J 0 bases, leaving 21 bases between the germline ends.

This chain connects TRBV18 to TRBJ2-1; the match to TRBD2 covers 13 bases. Germline CDR1 and CDR2: KGHSH and LQKENI. V lost 1 base, J lost 3 bases, and 3 bases stayed unmatched. There are 17 residues in the CDR3. CDR3 DNA sequence: TGTGCCAGCTCACCACAGGGACTAGCGGGAATCTACAATGAGCAGTTCTTC. Protein product: CASSPQGLAGIYNEQFF.

The rearrangement joins TRBV4-1 to TRBJ2-1; D is unresolved. Germline V gene lookup returns CDR1 MGHRA and CDR2 YSYEKL. The germline V and J ends were trimmed by 4 bases and 10 bases, with 14 bases remaining between them. The CDR3 is 13 residues long. CDR3 loop: CASSLHKDGEQFF. The CDR3 coding sequence is TGCGCCAGCAGCCTCCACAAGGACGGGGAGCAGTTCTTC.

Written as DNA, the CDR3 is TGCAGTGCTAGAGATGTCGGAGCCGGGAACACCGGGGAGCTGTTTTTT. Translating it yields CSARDVGAGNTGELFF. The V call is TRBV20-1, the J call TRBJ2-2, with D unresolved. V lost 0 bases to trimming and J lost 1 base, with 12 bases between them. Germline V gene data show CDR1 as DFQATT and CDR2 as SNEGSKA (reference sequence). The CDR3 consists of 16 residues.

This clonotype appeared a few times. CDR3 DNA sequence: TGTGCCAGCAGCCTACCTAGCGGCTACGAGCAGTACGTC. Translating gives CASSLPSGYEQYV. The chain couples TRBV7-9 to TRBJ2-7; 7 bases are a match to TRBD2. The V gene end was trimmed by 5 bases and the J gene end by 3 bases; junction bases not matched to a gene: 4. The CDR3 totals 13 residues. Germline CDR1 is SEHNR and CDR2 is FQNEAQ (reference sequence).

This sequence joins TRBV12-3 or TRBV12-4 and TRBJ2-1; 8 bases fit TRBD2. The CDR3 totals 18 residues. Losses at the gene ends were 3 bases for V and 5 bases for J; bases not matched to a gene: 15. CDR3 amino acids: CASSFVGPLAGTHNEQFF. The CDR3 DNA sequence: TGTGCCAGCAGTTTCGTTGGACCCTTAGCGGGAACGCACAATGAGCAGTTCTTC.

V is TRBV20-1 and J is TRBJ2-2; D possibly uses TRBD1 or TRBD2 (5 bases each). CDR1 DFQATT and CDR2 SNEGSKA come from the germline V gene (reference sequence). Trimming took off 0 bases at V and 2 bases at J, with 10 bases between the two ends. The CDR3 consists of 15 residues. The CDR3 region has the DNA TGCAGTGCTAGAGAACCCGGGGACAACACCGGGGAGCTGTTTTTT. Translation: CSAREPGDNTGELFF.

This clonotype was detected many times. V usage is TRBV14 and J usage is TRBJ2-2; D is uncertain. This CDR3 is 13 amino acids long. Germline V gene lookup returns CDR1 SGHDN and CDR2 FVKESK. Trimming removed 5 bases at V and 5 bases at J, with 9 bases between. The CDR3 bases are TGTGCCAGCAGCGGCAGCGCTACCGGGGAGCTGTTTTTT. Encoded protein: CASSGSATGELFF.